Described below is a single TCR beta chain sequence and its context. The target of this receptor is not known. From its cysteine to its phenylalanine, the CDR3 spans 14 amino acids. Nucleotide data are not available. This record comes from a study of monozygotic twins with inflammatory bowel disease (dated by TCRdb to about 2019). Context from the whole study: A total of roughly 28 monozygotic twin pairs were included in the full study, comprising nine German pairs (four IBD-concordant, five IBD-discordant) and 19 IBD-discordant Danish pairs. The search for disease-associated traits relied mainly on comparing, within discordant pairs, IBD patients with their genetically identical healthy co-twins. Each individual had, on average, about 151 000 unique TCRalpha sequences and 181 000 unique TCRbeta sequences available for analysis. Beyond this particular receptor, the publication reports: Because patients were on differing immunosuppressive treatments, the repertoires may have picked up extra background noise and inter-individual variability. Distinction between different T cell subtypes could not be achieved in the analysis. Fewer clonotypes were shared with other individuals by IBD patients than by healthy twins, most markedly in patients showing signs of disease activity. No difference in repertoire similarity was observed between concordant and discordant twins, possibly owing to limited statistical power. A decrease in TCRbeta repertoire diversity, as measured by inverse Simpson index, was observed in IBD patients compared with their healthy co-twins. The results gave no support for a single strong signal or clonotype linked to IBD.

The library was produced with 5' RACE. The input for every TCR library was 3,500 to 4,000 ng of total RNA. For each sample, cDNA was synthesized in eight separate reactions using SMARTScribe reverse transcriptase. Unique molecular identifiers containing a 6-nucleotide sample barcode were introduced through template switching during cDNA synthesis. TCRalpha and TCRbeta cDNA was amplified in two nested PCRs of around 15 and 9 cycles, and bead purification was carried out after each PCR. Before amplification, the cDNA was treated with uracil DNA-glycosylase and purified using the QIAquick PCR purification kit. The second PCR added Illumina TruSeq-compatible adapters along with sample-specific barcodes. Library quality and concentration were checked on TapeStation and Qubit, and libraries were pooled at about 5 ng each. Pooled libraries were sequenced on an Illumina HiSeq2500 single-index Rapid Run with 2 x 100 bp reads and custom sequencing primers. Regarding the original processing steps: MiGEC version 1.2.6 was used for UMI-based consensus assembly to correct PCR and sequencing errors. MiXCR version 2.1.1 was used to carry out V(D)J alignment, clonotype assembly and CDR3 extraction. Gene usage, clonotype sharing and MAIT/NKT TCR abundance were normalised by analysing the top 1000, 10 000 and 20 000 clonotypes per sample. Diversity was computed as the inverse Simpson index with the vegan R package after downsampling to 27 000 UMIs. Paired Mann-Whitney U tests were applied to discordant twin pairs, and Benjamini-Hochberg correction was used for multiple testing. TCRdb reprocessed the reads, reporting each CDR3 protein sequence once and no DNA. TCRdb assigned the V and J calls; the authors' analysis was not used. This sample's listing comprises 150,000 to 200,000 distinct CDR3 sequences. Jointly, the top ten make up around 2.8% of the sample.

From each donor, an approximately 2.5 ml peripheral blood sample was collected into PAXgene tubes and stored at -80 degrees C. Without T cell sorting, total RNA was isolated from whole blood using the PAXgene blood miRNA kit on an automated QIAcube. Peripheral blood from monozygotic twin pairs, either concordant or discordant for inflammatory bowel disease, underwent deep TCRalpha and TCRbeta repertoire profiling that used unique molecular barcoding. Smoking habits were recorded for all twin pairs, and each individual was classified as a current, former or never smoker. In this chain, TRBV12-3 or TRBV12-4 is recombined with TRBJ1-1; TCRdb selects TRBD1, and the lack of DNA leaves this call unchecked. This TCR came from a human donor with ulcerative colitis or Crohn's disease, or a healthy co-twin of an affected twin (not recorded which). The sample taken for sequencing was blood. The CDR3: CASSRDTGGTEAFF.